This TCR beta chain derives from a study of blood T cells in healthy people across ages. Findings of the study overall: Getting older went along with TCR beta diversity per million T cells dropping roughly linearly.

Of note for this clonotype: Its target is unknown.

Deletions cut 4 bases from V and 0 bases from J, with 10 bases between. The CDR3 covers 14 residues. The germline gives CDR1 SGHTA, CDR2 FQGNSA. Ten milliliters was the volume of peripheral blood drawn from each donor. A J-beta primer mix and a sample-barcoded 5' primer were used in a second PCR of roughly 7 to 12 cycles. Every molecule of cDNA carried a tag from a template-switch adaptor with 12 random nucleotides. In TCRdb, the 5' RACE reads were re-called with MiXCR into one record per CDR3 protein. There are under 1 million distinct CDR3 sequences in the sample; more than 40% occur only once, and roughly 19% lies in the top ten.

The specimen was blood. The chain combines TRBV7-2 with TRBJ2-7; TRBD1 is a possible D gene (6 bases). The TCR originated in a man aged 55 to 70 in good health. The CDR3 spells CASSSGDLSYEQYF. The CDR3 bases are TGTGCCAGCAGCTCAGGGGACCTCTCCTACGAGCAGTACTTC.